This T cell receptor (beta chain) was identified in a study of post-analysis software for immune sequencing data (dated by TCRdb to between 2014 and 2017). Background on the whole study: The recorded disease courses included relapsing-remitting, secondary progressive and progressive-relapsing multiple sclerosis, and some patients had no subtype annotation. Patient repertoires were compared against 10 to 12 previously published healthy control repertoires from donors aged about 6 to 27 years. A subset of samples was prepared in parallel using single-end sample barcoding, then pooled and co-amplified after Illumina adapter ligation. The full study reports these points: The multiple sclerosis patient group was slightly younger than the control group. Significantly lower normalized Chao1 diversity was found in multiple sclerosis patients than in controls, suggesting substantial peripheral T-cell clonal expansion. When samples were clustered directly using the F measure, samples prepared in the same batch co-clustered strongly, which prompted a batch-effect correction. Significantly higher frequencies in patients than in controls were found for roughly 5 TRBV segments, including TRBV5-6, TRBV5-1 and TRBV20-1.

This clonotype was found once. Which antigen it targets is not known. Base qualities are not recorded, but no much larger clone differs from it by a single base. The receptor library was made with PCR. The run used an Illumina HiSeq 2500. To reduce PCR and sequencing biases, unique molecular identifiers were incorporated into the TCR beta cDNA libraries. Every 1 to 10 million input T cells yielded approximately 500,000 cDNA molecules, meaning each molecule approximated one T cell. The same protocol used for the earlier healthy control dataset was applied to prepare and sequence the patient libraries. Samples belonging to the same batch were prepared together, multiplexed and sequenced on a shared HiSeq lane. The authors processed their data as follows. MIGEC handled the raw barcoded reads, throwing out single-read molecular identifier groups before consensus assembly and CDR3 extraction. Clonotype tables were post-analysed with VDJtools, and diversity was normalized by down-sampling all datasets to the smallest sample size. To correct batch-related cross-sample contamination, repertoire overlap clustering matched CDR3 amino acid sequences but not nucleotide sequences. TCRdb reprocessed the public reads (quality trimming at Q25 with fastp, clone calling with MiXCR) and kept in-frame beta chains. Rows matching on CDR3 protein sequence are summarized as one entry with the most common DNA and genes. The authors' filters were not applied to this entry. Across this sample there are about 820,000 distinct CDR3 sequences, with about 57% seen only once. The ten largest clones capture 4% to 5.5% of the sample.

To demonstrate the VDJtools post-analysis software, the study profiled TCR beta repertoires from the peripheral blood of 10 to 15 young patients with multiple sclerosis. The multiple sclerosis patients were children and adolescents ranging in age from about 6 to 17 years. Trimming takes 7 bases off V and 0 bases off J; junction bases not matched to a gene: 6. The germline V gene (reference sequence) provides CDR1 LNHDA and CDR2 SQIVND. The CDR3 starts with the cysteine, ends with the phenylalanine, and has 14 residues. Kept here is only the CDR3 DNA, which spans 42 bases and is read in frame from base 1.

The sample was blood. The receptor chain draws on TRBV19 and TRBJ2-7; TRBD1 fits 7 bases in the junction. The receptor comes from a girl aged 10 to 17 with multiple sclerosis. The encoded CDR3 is CASNMGTASYEQYF. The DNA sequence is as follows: TGTGCCAGTAATATGGGGACAGCCTCCTACGAGCAGTACTTC. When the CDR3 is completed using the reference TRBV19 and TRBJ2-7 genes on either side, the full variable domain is DGGITQSPKYLFRKEGQNVTLSCEQNLNHDAMYWYRQDPGQGLRLIYYSQIVNDFQKGDIAEGYSVSREKKESFPLTVTSAQKNPTAFYLCASNMGTASYEQYFGPGTRLTVT.